This T cell receptor beta chain stems from a study of blood T cell repertoires in COVID-19. On the study more broadly: Acute and convalescent COVID-19 samples came from the United States, Italy and Spain. PBMCs, B-cell-depleted T cells, or T cells were the source of the cDNA or gDNA that made up the material.

Per the original methods: Amplifying reference gene primers gave estimates of nucleated cell counts. This table comes from immunoSEQ multiplex PCR, and its TCRdb copy is limited to in-frame clones, with some not included. The DNA was the basis for D and trimming; V, J and clone size are from that table. The sample has some 69,000 clones; approximately 88% are singletons. Germline CDR1 reads SEHNR; CDR2 reads FQNEAQ (reference sequence). The CDR3 spans 15 residues. V gave up 0 bases and J gave up 5 bases; unmatched junction bases: 6. The sample holds one count of this clone. The sequenced sample consisted of peripheral blood. The receptor comes from an elderly man with active or convalescent COVID-19. J is TRBJ1-2 and V is TRBV7-9, with 7 bases matching TRBD1. The CDR3 DNA is TGTGCCAGCAGCTTAGCAGAGGGGGCAGGGTATGGCTACACCTTC. This sequence encodes CASSLAEGAGYGYTF. Full variable domain (missing parts from reference TRBV7-9 and TRBJ1-2): DTGVSQNPRHKITKRGQNVTFRCDPISEHNRLYWYRQTLGQGPEFLTYFQNEAQLEKSRLLSDRFSAERPKGSFSTLEIQRTEQGDSAMYLCASSLAEGAGYGYTFGSGTRLTVV.